The 13 T cell receptor beta chains presented below share a single source sample, sequenced in a study of blood T cell repertoires in COVID-19. Using immunoSEQ multiplex PCR, the repertoire was profiled, and TCRdb retains in-frame clones only, with some absent. The profile shows about 120,000 clones, approximately 81% of them singletons. The sample comprised peripheral blood. These receptors all come from an elderly woman with acute or convalescent COVID-19.

The V and J genes are TRBV19 and TRBJ2-7, with 8 bases matching TRBD2. Germline V gene lookup returns CDR1 LNHDA and CDR2 SQIVND (reference sequence). This CDR3 region has 14 residues. Unmatched junction bases numbered 6, after V lost 3 bases and J lost 5 bases. CDR3 sequence: CASSMGTRPNEQYF. Written as DNA, the CDR3 is TGTGCCAGTAGTATGGGGACTAGACCGAACGAGCAGTACTTC.

The rearrangement uses TRBV27 and TRBJ1-2; no clear D. The CDR3 has 14 amino acids. The germline V and J ends were trimmed by 1 base and 9 bases, with 15 bases remaining between them. CDR1 and CDR2 from the germline V gene are MNHEY and SMNVEV (reference sequence). CDR3 sequence (DNA): TGTGCCAGCAGTTTATTCCCCGGGTCCTACAGCTACACCTTC. This encodes CASSLFPGSYSYTF.

This clone has only one observation. CDR3 protein: CATSGYGPYEQYF. The CDR3 bases are TGTGCCACCTCAGGGTACGGGCCCTACGAGCAGTACTTC. The chain employs TRBV28 and TRBJ2-7, with a possible D match to TRBD1 (5 bases). Trimming stripped 10 bases from V and 2 bases from J, with 15 bases between. This CDR3 has 13 amino acids. Germline values: CDR1 MDHEN, CDR2 SYDVKM.

This chain's CDR3 is CASSLGLAPQETQYF. CDR3 DNA sequence: TGTGCCAGCAGCCTGGGACTAGCGCCCCAAGAGACCCAGTACTTC. The gene calls are TRBV5-6 and TRBJ2-5, with 10 bases that match TRBD2. The J segment lost 1 base and the V segment lost 4 bases, leaving 4 bases of the junction unmatched. The CDR3 is 15 amino acids. Per germline, CDR1 SGHDT and CDR2 YYEEEE.

The chain couples TRBV4-2 to TRBJ2-1, with 8 bases lining up with TRBD2. Losses at the gene ends were 3 bases for V and 0 bases for J; bases not matched to a gene: 10. This CDR3 is built from 18 residues. Germline-derived CDR1 and CDR2 are LGHNA and YNFKEQ. CDR3 loop: CASSHTEGRGGSYNEQFF. The CDR3 coding sequence is TGTGCCAGCAGCCACACGGAGGGCCGGGGGGGCTCCTACAATGAGCAGTTCTTC.

This chain uses TRBV19 with TRBJ1-3, with 7 bases fitting TRBD1. The CDR3 contains 16 residues. Germline V gene lookup returns CDR1 LNHDA and CDR2 SQIVND (reference sequence). The V segment lost 7 bases and the J segment 8 bases; nucleotides outside the gene matches: 17. CDR3 protein: CASIPSSGTVVDTIYF. The CDR3 DNA follows: TGTGCCAGTATTCCCTCTTCCGGGACAGTCGTGGACACCATATATTTT.

This chain connects TRBV15 to TRBJ2-4; TRBD2 aligns across 8 bases. Trimming at V came to 0 bases and at J to 6 bases, leaving 7 bases not matched to a gene. Germline V lookup: CDR1 LNHNV, CDR2 YYDKDF (reference sequence). This CDR3 region has 16 residues. This CDR3 is CATSRDRPSGGNIQYF. CDR3 nucleotides: TGTGCCACCAGCAGAGATCGACCCAGCGGGGGAAACATTCAGTACTTC. Complete variable domain (other parts from reference TRBV15 and TRBJ2-4): DAMVIQNPRYQVTQFGKPVTLSCSQTLNHNVMYWYQQKSSQAPKLLFHYYDKDFNNEADTPDNFQSRRPNTSFCFLDIRSPGLGDTAMYLCATSRDRPSGGNIQYFGAGTRLSVL.

On this clone itself: Other DNA sequences in the sample encode the same CDR3. This chain links TRBV6-5 with TRBJ1-2; D is unclear. CDR1 is MNHEY, CDR2 SVGAGI, per germline. Between the trimmed V and J ends, which lost 3 bases and 8 bases, there was a span of 13 bases. The CDR3 extends over 13 amino acids. The CDR3 loop is CASSYEGAGGYTF. The CDR3 DNA is TGTGCCAGCAGTTATGAGGGAGCGGGGGGCTACACCTTC.

The genes are TRBV19 and TRBJ1-5; 8 bases fit TRBD1. The CDR3 runs 15 residues. The trim removed 5 bases at V and 2 bases at J, leaving 5 bases unmatched. CDR1 and CDR2 (germline): LNHDA, SQIVND (reference sequence). The CDR3 region is CASSAQGAGNQPQHF. CDR3 nucleotide sequence: TGTGCCAGTAGTGCCCAGGGGGCCGGCAATCAGCCCCAGCATTTT.

The V and J genes are TRBV9 and TRBJ2-3, with TRBD2 matching over 8 bases. CDR1 SGDLS and CDR2 YYNGEE come from the germline V gene. Losses at the gene ends were 4 bases for V and 0 bases for J; bases not matched to a gene: 7. The CDR3 contains 16 residues. Here the CDR3 DNA reads TGTGCCAGCAGCCCCCGAGCGGGGGAAAGCACAGATACGCAGTATTTT. It codes for CASSPRAGESTDTQYF.

The V and J genes are TRBV29-1 and TRBJ1-2; D may be TRBD1 (6 bases). The CDR3 totals 12 residues. Per germline, CDR1 SQVTM and CDR2 ANQGSEA. V was pared by 7 bases and J by 4 bases, with 13 bases between. CDR3 amino acids: CSARTEGYGYTF. CDR3 DNA sequence: TGCAGCGCTCGGACAGAGGGCTATGGCTACACCTTC.

This clone has only one observation. V usage is TRBV7-2 and J usage is TRBJ2-7; TRBD1 aligns across 9 bases. The CDR3 has 14 amino acids. J was trimmed by 7 bases and V by 1 base; bases with no gene match: 5. Germline V gene data show CDR1 as SGHTA and CDR2 as FQGNSA. The CDR3 loop reads CASSLGTGAWEQYF. CDR3 bases: TGTGCCAGCAGCTTAGGGACAGGGGCTTGGGAGCAGTACTTC.

CDR3 sequence (DNA): TGTGCCAGCAGCTTAACCGGGACAGAGGGTGAAAAACTGTTTTTT. Encoded protein: CASSLTGTEGEKLFF. This chain links TRBV7-2 with TRBJ1-4; 7 bases align to TRBD1. The J segment lost 7 bases and the V segment lost 2 bases, leaving 7 bases of the junction unmatched. The CDR3 has 15 residues. Germline V gene lookup returns CDR1 SGHTA and CDR2 FQGNSA.